This T cell receptor (beta chain) was retrieved from a study of blood T cell repertoires in COVID-19 (dated by TCRdb to about 2020). With regard to the full study: Samples from collaborators originated in the United States, Italy and Spain and spanned both the acute and convalescent phases of COVID-19. The repertoires were made available in a free public database intended to serve as a resource for research on the immune response to SARS-CoV-2. Where available, HLA class I and class II types were taken from metadata supplied by the sample provider and were not determined by assay-based typing. Nearly every sample came with metadata listing a de-identified subject ID, COVID-19 status, age in years and sex. Subjects who had been exposed to COVID-19, were actively infected with it, or had recovered from it provided the deeply sampled blood TCRbeta repertoires that made up the dataset. The samples were drawn from the first 160 participants of the ongoing ImmuneRACE study and from 950 to 1,500 subjects provided by 6 global collaborators. The prospective study material was composed of cDNA or gDNA derived from T cells, B-cell-depleted T cells, or PBMCs. The investigation overall reported the following: Clinical and demographic metadata were provided uncurated, with the amount varying by source and participant.

Taken from the germline V gene, the CDR1 and CDR2 loops are SGDLS and YYNGEE. The CDR3 runs 14 residues from the cysteine to the phenylalanine. The only DNA kept is the CDR3, 42 bases in frame from the first base. V is pared back by 3 bases and J by 4 bases, with 11 bases lying between the germline termini. In Seattle, one collaborating source enrolled patients while the infection was active and tracked those patients longitudinally over the course of disease. Each collaborating institution followed its own protocols to collect whole blood in K2EDTA tubes. For TCRbeta analysis, collaborators shipped samples in one of three forms: frozen whole blood, isolated PBMCs, or DNA extracted from either of those sample types. This clone has more than one count but fewer than ten. It has no known antigen specificity. No base quality values were provided; no much bigger clone lies one nucleotide off. The immunoSEQ Assay, a bias-controlled multiplex PCR, was used to amplify TCRbeta CDR3 regions from genomic DNA. The original methods were these. The number of nucleated cells in each sample was estimated from the amplification of reference gene primers within the assay. Sequence reads were collapsed and filtered to measure the absolute abundance of every unique TCRbeta CDR3 rearrangement. Productive Simpson clonality was computed per sample as the square root of Simpson's diversity index over productive rearrangements. Here the immuneACCESS table is served through TCRdb, limited to in-frame sequences with V and J called. Missing clones are a known gap in these copies; in checked studies unresolved V genes cover under half, and the rest lacks a known reason. That table is the source of V, J and clone size, and D and trimming were worked out from the DNA. Counted in this sample were 100,000 to 150,000 clones; 74% of them appeared once. Together, the top ten hold 4.5% to 6% of the sample.

The sequence joins TRBV9 to TRBJ1-3; the D gene is not confidently resolved. The receptor was derived from a man older than 75 with COVID-19, enrolled during active disease. The sample was peripheral blood. The bases read TGTGCCAGCAGCGCCGGAGCCCCGGGAAACACCATATATTTT. Its protein is CASSAGAPGNTIYF. The variable domain in full, with residues beyond the CDR3 obtained from the reference TRBV9 and TRBJ1-3 genes, is DSGVTQTPKHLITATGQRVTLRCSPRSGDLSVYWYQQSLDQGLQFLIQYYNGEERAKGNILERFSAQQFPDLHSELNLSSLELGDSALYFCASSAGAPGNTIYFGEGSWLTVV.